The 26 T cell receptor beta chains reported below all come from one sample, sequenced in a study of blood T cell repertoires in COVID-19. Repertoires were generated with immunoSEQ multiplex PCR, while TCRdb's copy carries only in-frame clones and drops some. The sample has approximately 120,000 clones, approximately 87% seen once. Sequencing was performed on peripheral blood. These receptors were collected from a woman aged 50 to 60 with acute or convalescent COVID-19.

This clone was detected once. The gene calls are TRBV5-1 and TRBJ2-6, with D possibly TRBD2 on 6 matching bases. Trimming stripped 0 bases from V and 0 bases from J, with 16 bases between. The CDR3 has 19 residues. CDR1 and CDR2 from the germline V gene are SGHRS and YFSETQ. CDR3 sequence reads: CASSLDGMGGFSGANVLTF. The CDR3 DNA reads TGCGCCAGCAGCTTGGACGGGATGGGGGGATTCTCTGGGGCCAACGTCCTGACTTTC.

This sequence joins TRBV5-1 and TRBJ2-1; possible D gene TRBD1, 6 bases. This CDR3 comprises 14 residues. CDR1 and CDR2 from the germline V gene are SGHRS and YFSETQ. Trimming cost V 0 bases and J 9 bases, with 13 bases left between them. The CDR3 DNA is TGCGCCAGCAGCTTGGAACAGGGTATCTCTGAGCAGTTCTTC. This translates into CASSLEQGISEQFF.

This clone was observed a single time. V gene TRBV7-9 combines with J gene TRBJ2-1; tentatively, D is TRBD2 (5 bases). The germline V and J ends were trimmed by 3 bases and 7 bases, with 16 bases remaining between them. This CDR3 is built from 15 residues. Germline CDR1 and CDR2: SEHNR and FQNEAQ (reference sequence). In nucleotides, the CDR3 is TGTGCCAGCAGCTTGCGAGGGTCAAGTGAGAATGAGCAGTTCTTC. It translates to CASSLRGSSENEQFF.

The gene calls are TRBV5-1 and TRBJ1-5; weak D call: TRBD1 (6 bases). V was clipped by 1 base and J by 3 bases, with 11 bases between them. Germline CDR1 reads SGHRS; CDR2 reads YFSETQ. CDR3 size: 15 residues. CDR3 nucleotides: TGCGCCAGCAGCTTGTCGGGGGGCGACAATCAGCCCCAGCATTTT. Protein product: CASSLSGGDNQPQHF.

V and J are TRBV6-2 or TRBV6-3 and TRBJ1-1; D gene ambiguous. V lost 2 bases, J lost 5 bases, and 15 bases lay in between. The CDR3 consists of 15 residues. The germline V gene has CDR1 MNHEY and CDR2 SVGEGT. This CDR3 reads CASSYVGRPGTEAFF. DNA of the CDR3: TGTGCCAGCAGTTACGTAGGCAGGCCAGGTACTGAAGCTTTCTTT.

The count of this clone is one. The gene calls are TRBV5-5 and TRBJ1-5, with a tentative D call TRBD1 (5 bases). The CDR3 is 14 amino acids. V lost 4 bases and J lost 5, with 13 bases in between. Germline CDR1 SGHKS, CDR2 YYEKEE (reference sequence). The CDR3 protein is CASSVGLLDQPQHF. The CDR3 coding sequence is TGTGCCAGCAGCGTGGGGCTTCTGGATCAGCCCCAGCATTTT.

CDR3 sequence: CASSADRNTEAFF. The CDR3 nucleotides read TGTGCCAGCTCCGCGGACAGGAACACTGAAGCTTTCTTT. This chain links TRBV18 with TRBJ1-1, with D maybe TRBD1 (6 bases). The CDR3 has 13 residues. Germline V lookup: CDR1 KGHSH, CDR2 LQKENI. Trimming took off 6 bases at V and 1 base at J, with 9 bases between the two ends.

To note about this clone: An end of the junction does not agree with germline; a read error may underlie this. The chain joins TRBV12-3 or TRBV12-4 to TRBJ1-2; perhaps TRBD1 as D (6 bases). The CDR3 is 12 residues long. CDR3 residues: CASSLTGWVLAF. CDR3 DNA sequence: TGTGCCAGCAGTTTAACAGGGTGGGTGTTGGCCTTC.

The rearrangement joins TRBV9 to TRBJ1-6; maybe TRBD1 (6 bases). The germline V gene encodes CDR1 SGDLS and CDR2 YYNGEE. V was clipped by 0 bases and J by 8 bases, with 12 bases between them. The CDR3 runs to 15 residues. CDR3 bases: TGTGCCAGCAGCGTAGATCTGGGGGCGGATTCACCCCTCCACTTT. This codes for CASSVDLGADSPLHF.

The V gene is TRBV5-1, the J gene TRBJ1-4, with a possible D match to TRBD1 (6 bases). Between the trimmed V and J ends, which lost 4 bases and 8 bases, there was a span of 18 bases. Germline V CDR1 and CDR2: SGHRS, YFSETQ. The CDR3 totals 15 residues. CDR3 amino acids: CASSLQGFATEKLFF. In nucleotides, the CDR3 is TGCGCCAGCAGCCTACAGGGTTTCGCGACGGAAAAACTGTTTTTT.

This rearrangement joins TRBV15 to TRBJ1-5, with a weak D call TRBD1 (6 bases). This CDR3 has 14 amino acids. V lost 5 bases to trimming and J lost 1 base, with 9 bases between them. Germline lookup yields CDR1 LNHNV and CDR2 YYDKDF (reference sequence). CDR3 bases: TGTGCCACCAGCCCCAGGGGAAGCAATCAGCCCCAGCATTTT. Its protein is CATSPRGSNQPQHF.

V is TRBV24-1 and J is TRBJ2-3, with 9 bases identical to TRBD2. V trimming: 1 base; J trimming: 4 bases; junction bases outside the gene matches: 5. The CDR3 runs to 16 residues. Germline V CDR1 and CDR2: KGHDR, SFDVKD. CDR3 region: CATSDFGSGGADTQYF. The CDR3 nucleotides are TGTGCCACCAGTGATTTCGGTAGCGGGGGAGCAGATACGCAGTATTTT.

Points on this clone: Its ends do not fully match the called genes, so a read error is possible. This chain links TRBV10-3 with TRBJ1-2, with D possibly matching TRBD1 (6 bases). Germline values: CDR1 ENHRY, CDR2 SYGVKD. This CDR3 has 12 residues. Here the CDR3 reads CAISEQQGRPSF. In DNA, the CDR3 is TGTGCCATCAGTGAGCAGCAGGGGCGACCTTCCTTC.

This clone was seen a few times. The chain couples TRBV3-1 (or the pseudogene TRBV3-2) to TRBJ1-2, with D perhaps TRBD1 (5 bases). Germline V gene sequence: CDR1 LGHDT, CDR2 YNNKEL (reference sequence). The V and J ends lost 3 bases and 5 bases respectively, with 16 bases between them. The CDR3 extends over 15 amino acids. The CDR3 sequence: CASSQGSDSYYGYTF. CDR3 nucleotides: TGTGCCAGCAGCCAGGGGTCAGACAGCTATTATGGCTACACCTTC.

This rearrangement joins TRBV24-1 to TRBJ2-5; TRBD1 aligns across 8 bases. V was pared by 2 bases and J by 6 bases, with 4 bases of the junction left unmatched. The CDR3 is 14 residues long. Germline CDR1 and CDR2: KGHDR and SFDVKD. The CDR3 here is CATSDSSRGQTQYF. CDR3 bases: TGTGCCACCAGTGATTCGAGCAGGGGGCAGACCCAGTACTTC.

The chain recombines TRBV18 with TRBJ1-5, with 10 bases that match TRBD1. Trimming took 4 bases from V and 9 from J; bases not matched to a gene: 12. The CDR3 is 16 amino acids. Germline V gene sequence: CDR1 KGHSH, CDR2 LQKENI. CDR3 coding DNA: TGTGCCAGCTCACAAATCGGGGACAGGGGTGTTCGGCCCCAGCATTTT. It yields the protein CASSQIGDRGVRPQHF.

V and J are TRBV7-8 and TRBJ1-3; D is undetermined. Trimming took 4 bases from V and 3 from J, leaving 10 bases between them. The CDR3 runs to 14 residues. Per germline, CDR1 SGHVS and CDR2 FQNEAQ. CDR3 coding DNA: TGTGCCAGCAGCTCATCCGGGAGTGGAAACACCATATATTTT. This translates into CASSSSGSGNTIYF.

The genes are TRBV5-1 and TRBJ2-2; 7 nucleotides align to TRBD1. V lost 2 bases to trimming and J lost 3 bases; unmatched junction nucleotides: 7. The V gene's germline CDR1 is SGHRS and CDR2 YFSETQ. The CDR3 is 16 residues long. CDR3 sequence: CASSFGPGGYTGELFF. The CDR3 DNA reads TGCGCCAGCAGCTTTGGCCCAGGGGGTTACACCGGGGAGCTGTTTTTT.

The J gene is TRBJ2-3, the V gene TRBV18; the D is unclear. The length of the CDR3 is 19 residues. The V and J ends lost 3 bases and 3 bases respectively, with 25 bases between them. Germline loops: CDR1 KGHSH, CDR2 LQKENI. DNA of the CDR3: TGTGCCAGCTCACCGGTATCGTCCCAGGCTACTCCCCTTACAGATACGCAGTATTTT. Its protein product is CASSPVSSQATPLTDTQYF. The whole variable domain, remainder taken from reference TRBV18 and TRBJ2-3, is NAGVMQNPRHLVRRRGQEARLRCSPMKGHSHVYWYRQLPEEGLKFMVYLQKENIIDESGMPKERFSAEFPKEGPSILRIQQVVRGDSAAYFCASSPVSSQATPLTDTQYFGPGTRLTVL.

V gene TRBV5-1 combines with J gene TRBJ2-6; no firm D call. V was shortened by 1 base and J by 2 bases, with 7 bases between the two germline ends. CDR1 SGHRS and CDR2 YFSETQ come from the germline V gene. The CDR3 sequence is 15 residues long. The CDR3 sequence is CASSLLTAGANVLTF. The CDR3 DNA follows: TGCGCCAGCAGCTTGCTAACCGCTGGGGCCAACGTCCTGACTTTC.

V is TRBV7-3 and J is TRBJ1-2; D is possibly TRBD1 (6 bases). The CDR3 sequence is 15 residues long. V lost 5 bases and J lost 4, with 17 bases in between. Germline V gene data show CDR1 as SGHTA and CDR2 as FQGTGA. The DNA for the CDR3 is TGTGCCAGCAGCCCCCGAGGGGGTGAGAGCTATGGCTACACCTTC. This sequence encodes CASSPRGGESYGYTF.

The chain joins TRBV2 to TRBJ2-3; maybe TRBD1 (5 bases). Trimming stripped 7 bases from V and 6 bases from J, with 14 bases between. The CDR3 loop spans 13 amino acids. Germline assignment: CDR1 SNHLY and CDR2 FYNNEI. The CDR3: CASNRNKGDTQYF. The DNA for the CDR3 is TGTGCCAGCAACCGGAACAAGGGGGATACGCAGTATTTT.

Here the CDR3 DNA reads TGTGCCAGCAGCTTAACGGGGACTAGCGAAGAGACCCAGTACTTC. Translating gives CASSLTGTSEETQYF. The genes are TRBV7-3 and TRBJ2-5; TRBD2 agrees at 10 bases. Germline loops: CDR1 SGHTA, CDR2 FQGTGA. The V segment lost 0 bases and the J segment 3 bases; nucleotides outside the gene matches: 1. The CDR3 length is 15 residues.

The chain recombines TRBV2 with TRBJ1-2, with 11 bases fitting TRBD1. CDR1 and CDR2 (germline): SNHLY, FYNNEI. J was trimmed by 3 bases and V by 6 bases; bases with no gene match: 6. The CDR3 totals 15 residues. CDR3 residues: CASRWDRGFDYGYTF. The CDR3 DNA sequence: TGTGCCAGCAGATGGGACAGGGGGTTTGACTATGGCTACACCTTC. Full variable domain (missing parts from reference TRBV2 and TRBJ1-2): EPEVTQTPSHQVTQMGQEVILRCVPISNHLYFYWYRQILGQKVEFLVSFYNNEISEKSEIFDDQFSVERPDGSNFTLKIRSTKLEDSAMYFCASRWDRGFDYGYTFGSGTRLTVV.

The chain has TRBV18 and TRBJ1-1; tentative D call: TRBD1 (5 bases). Germline V lookup: CDR1 KGHSH, CDR2 LQKENI. V was trimmed by 5 bases and J by 2 bases, leaving 15 bases between them. The CDR3 consists of 15 residues. In nucleotides, the CDR3 is TGTGCCAGCTCAAAAAACCAGGGTGGAAACACTGAAGCTTTCTTT. This encodes CASSKNQGGNTEAFF.

V is TRBV11-2 and J is TRBJ1-6; 7 nucleotides align to TRBD1. The J segment lost 6 bases and the V segment lost 2 bases, leaving 7 bases of the junction unmatched. The CDR3 is 16 residues long. The germline CDR1 and CDR2 sequences are SGHAT and FQNNGV. The CDR3 region has the DNA TGTGCCAGCAGCTTAAGACAGGGAAGTATTAATTCACCCCTCCACTTT. Protein sequence: CASSLRQGSINSPLHF.